A selection of T cell receptor beta chains follows, all from one sample in a study of cytomegalovirus exposure and HLA in healthy donors. Repertoires were generated with immunoSEQ multiplex PCR, while TCRdb's copy carries only in-frame clones and drops some. The sample has some 150,000 clones; about three quarters are singletons. The sequenced sample consisted of PBMCs. The receptors stem from a woman in her twenties or thirties in good health and CMV-seronegative. Both conserved end residues are part of each CDR3. The D gene is left open where the match is weak. Not every row has a clone size; where given, it reads once, few, many or a size class.

CDR3: CASSPGTNNEKLFF
DNA: TGTGCCAGTAGTCCCGGGACAAATAATGAAAAACTGTTTTTT
V: TRBV19
J: TRBJ1-4
size: few
D: -

CDR3: CASSLAPQVTQFF
DNA: TGTGCCAGCAGCTTAGCCCCTCAGGTAACTCAGTTCTTC
V: TRBV11-3
J: TRBJ2-1
size: once
D: -

CDR3: CASSPQGEQYF
DNA: TGTGCCAGCTCACCCCAGGGTGAGCAGTACTTC
V: TRBV18
J: TRBJ2-7
size: -
D: -

CDR3: CASSSTSGRTDTQYF
DNA: TGTGCCAGCAGCTCGACTAGCGGGAGAACAGATACGCAGTATTTT
V: TRBV5-5
J: TRBJ2-3
size: -
D: TRBD2

CDR3: CASSIVLQFFSGNQPQHF
DNA: TGTGCCAGTAGTATAGTCCTACAGTTCTTCTCTGGGAATCAGCCCCAGCATTTT
V: TRBV19
J: TRBJ1-5
size: -
D: -

CDR3: CASSEMPGGTIYF
DNA: TGTGCCAGCAGCGAGATGCCCGGCGGCACCATATATTTT
V: TRBV7-2
J: TRBJ1-3
size: -
D: -

CDR3: CASYSSTGSYEQYF
DNA: TGTGCCAGCTACAGTTCGACAGGGTCATACGAGCAGTACTTC
V: TRBV6-1
J: TRBJ2-7
size: -
D: TRBD1

CDR3: CASSHTRVAYNEQFF
DNA: TGTGCCAGCAGCCATACCAGGGTGGCCTACAATGAGCAGTTCTTC
V: TRBV6-5
J: TRBJ2-1
size: few
D: -

CDR3: CASTTFGAFGTEAFF
DNA: TGTGCCAGCACAACCTTTGGGGCTTTTGGCACTGAAGCTTTCTTT
V: TRBV6-5
J: TRBJ1-1
size: -
D: -

CDR3: CASSYDGGLTYEQYF
DNA: TGTGCCAGCAGTTACGATGGGGGGTTGACCTACGAGCAGTACTTC
V: TRBV6-5
J: TRBJ2-7
size: once
D: -

CDR3: CASSDRQGKGEKLFF
DNA: TGCGCCAGCAGCGATCGACAGGGGAAGGGAGAAAAACTGTTTTTT
V: TRBV4-3
J: TRBJ1-4
size: few
D: TRBD1

CDR3: CARGMGFTEAFF
DNA: TGTGCCAGGGGCATGGGCTTCACTGAAGCTTTCTTT
V: TRBV6-5
J: TRBJ1-1
size: -
D: -

CDR3: CASSHSTGTFGDGYPF
DNA: TGTGCCAGCAGCCATTCCACCGGGACTTTCGGGGATGGCTACCCCTTC
V: TRBV4-2
J: TRBJ1-2
size: -
D: -